Presented here are 5 T cell receptor beta chains from one specimen sequenced in a study of blood T cell repertoires in COVID-19. TCRdb's table, derived via immunoSEQ multiplex PCR, lists solely in-frame clones and lacks some. The sample comprises 130,000 to 150,000 clones, about four fifths of which are singletons, and 5.5% rests with the top ten. Input material: PBMCs or T cells enriched from blood (not recorded which). The origin of the receptors is a man aged 40-49 years with acute COVID-19.

The chain links TRBV15 to TRBJ1-5, with 8 bases identical to TRBD1. This CDR3 spans 14 amino acids. Unmatched junction bases numbered 5, after V lost 3 bases and J lost 7 bases. The germline CDR1 and CDR2 sequences are LNHNV and YYDKDF (reference sequence). CDR3 bases: TGTGCCACCAGCAGGGACAGGGAAGGACAGCCCCAGCATTTT. Translated, it gives CATSRDREGQPQHF.

J is TRBJ1-4 and V is TRBV5-1, with 7 bases fitting TRBD1. The CDR3 consists of 15 residues. Per the germline V gene, CDR1 is SGHRS and CDR2 is YFSETQ. V lost 4 bases to trimming and J lost 0 bases; unmatched junction nucleotides: 3. The CDR3 is CASSGGTATNEKLFF. The CDR3 DNA is TGCGCCAGCAGCGGAGGGACAGCAACTAATGAAAAACTGTTTTTT.

To note about this clone: Other nucleotide sequences in the sample specify the same CDR3. CDR3 bases: TGTGCCAGCAGCCAAGACAGGTTCTCCTACGAGCAGTACTTC. It specifies CASSQDRFSYEQYF. The chain joins TRBV3-1 (or the pseudogene TRBV3-2) to TRBJ2-7; D remains ambiguous. This CDR3 has 14 residues. Trimming cost V 0 bases and J 0 bases, with 6 bases left between them. Germline lookup yields CDR1 LGHDT and CDR2 YNNKEL (reference sequence).

This sequence joins TRBV3-1 (or the pseudogene TRBV3-2) and TRBJ1-5, with D maybe TRBD1 (5 bases). This CDR3 is built from 14 residues. Germline assignment: CDR1 LGHDT and CDR2 YNNKEL (reference sequence). The V end was cut by 4 bases, the J end by 7 bases, with 14 bases between. CDR3 DNA sequence: TGTGCCAGCAGCCGGGGCAGGGTGGGGCAGCCCCAGCATTTT. Amino acids: CASSRGRVGQPQHF.

The chain recombines TRBV2 with TRBJ2-1, with 11 bases fitting TRBD2. CDR3 length: 15 amino acids. Trimming cost V 3 bases and J 4 bases; bases outside gene matches: 2. Germline CDR1 reads SNHLY; CDR2 reads FYNNEI. The CDR3 coding sequence is TGTGCCAGCAGTGAGACTAGCGGGGCATACAATGAGCAGTTCTTC. Translated, it gives CASSETSGAYNEQFF.